This T cell receptor beta chain was retrieved from a study of blood T cell repertoires in COVID-19. CDR1 is LNHNV and CDR2 is YYDKDF in the germline V gene (reference sequence). V was clipped by 5 bases and J by 2 bases; unmatched bases: 6. This CDR3 is 14 amino acids long. Sequencing used immunoSEQ multiplex PCR; TCRdb keeps in-frame clones, though not all of them. The table includes fewer than 150,000 clones, roughly four fifths detected once. The sequenced material came from peripheral blood. The chain has TRBV15 and TRBJ2-7; 7 nucleotides agree with TRBD2. This sequence originates from a human donor in a cohort sampled during active COVID-19. The CDR3 is CATSGGLGAYEQYF. CDR3 sequence (DNA): TGTGCCACCAGCGGTGGACTAGGGGCCTACGAGCAGTACTTC. Complete variable domain (other parts from reference TRBV15 and TRBJ2-7): DAMVIQNPRYQVTQFGKPVTLSCSQTLNHNVMYWYQQKSSQAPKLLFHYYDKDFNNEADTPDNFQSRRPNTSFCFLDIRSPGLGDTAMYLCATSGGLGAYEQYFGPGTRLTVT.